This T cell receptor beta chain was obtained from a study of blood T cell repertoires in COVID-19. Libraries were prepared by immunoSEQ multiplex PCR; TCRdb keeps only in-frame clonotypes and omits some of them. Of 100,000 to 150,000 clones in the sample, 82% were seen once. The ends lost 10 bases at V and 0 bases at J; junction bases unmatched: 8. CDR1 and CDR2 (germline): ENHRY, SYGVKD. This CDR3 has 15 amino acids. The chain couples TRBV10-3 to TRBJ2-2; 7 bases are a match to TRBD1. Sequences were obtained from peripheral blood. This TCR derives from a human donor in a cohort sampled during active COVID-19. The CDR3 coding sequence is TGTGCCACCAGCACCGGGACAGCGAACACCGGGGAGCTGTTTTTT. It codes for CATSTGTANTGELFF.